Listed below are T cell receptor beta chains from one sample, sequenced in a study of OX40 agonist ivuxolimab in advanced cancers. The assay was immunoSEQ multiplex PCR, and TCRdb's table has in-frame clones only and misses some. The sample shows 60,000 to 70,000 clones, roughly 80% of them seen only once. Material: CD4+ or CD8+ T cells sorted from blood, obtained in a trial of the OX40 agonist ivuxolimab. Source of these receptors: an adult with an advanced solid tumor such as melanoma, head and neck, liver or kidney cancer. CDR3s include the opening cysteine and the closing phenylalanine or tryptophan. The D gene is left open where the match is weak. For some rows the clone size is stated as once, few or many, or as a class when expanded; others skip it.

.	TRBV30	TRBJ1-5	TRBD1	TGTGCCTGGAGTGGGACAGGCAGTAGCAATCAGCCCCAGCATTTT	CAWSGTGSSNQPQHF
.	TRBV11-2	TRBJ2-1	TRBD2	TGTGCCAGCAGCATGGAGCGGGGGGGCGCATCACATGAGCAGTTCTTC	CASSMERGGASHEQFF
.	TRBV2	TRBJ1-5	.	TGTGCCAGCAGTAGAGGACAGCCCGGTAGCAATCAGCCCCAGCATTTT	CASSRGQPGSNQPQHF
.	TRBV5-1	TRBJ2-3	.	TGCGCCAGCAGCCGTGAAATGAGTTTTACTAGCACAGATACGCAGTATTTT	CASSREMSFTSTDTQYF
.	TRBV5-6	TRBJ2-5	.	TGTGCCAGCAGCTTGGCCAGGGGAGAGACCCAGTACTTC	CASSLARGETQYF
.	TRBV5-6	TRBJ1-2	TRBD1	TGTGCCAGCAGCCCCCGGGACAGAAATATATTCTACACCTTC	CASSPRDRNIFYTF
.	TRBV9	TRBJ2-1	TRBD1	TGTGCCAGCAACAGGGGCTCCTACAATGAGCAGTTCTTC	CASNRGSYNEQFF
.	TRBV5-1	TRBJ2-7	.	TGCGCCAGCAGCTCTCGGACTCTCTCCTACGAGCAGTACTTC	CASSSRTLSYEQYF
.	TRBV30	TRBJ1-2	.	TGTGCCTGGACCGGGTCTCGGGGCTACACCTTC	CAWTGSRGYTF
.	TRBV5-1	TRBJ1-1	.	TGCGCCAGCAGCTTGCACTGGGAGAGGAACACTGAAGCTTTCTTT	CASSLHWERNTEAFF
.	TRBV7-9	TRBJ2-5	TRBD2	TGTGCCAGCAGCTTAGCTTTAGCGGGGGGGCCAGAGACCCAGTACTTC	CASSLALAGGPETQYF
.	TRBV5-1	TRBJ2-3	TRBD2	TGCGCCAGCAGCTCACCCCCCGGAGTTAGCGGGCCCTACGATACGCAGTATTTT	CASSSPPGVSGPYDTQYF
few	TRBV19	TRBJ2-7	.	TGTGCCAGTAGTAGGAGAACCTCCTACGAGCAGTACTTC	CASSRRTSYEQYF
few	TRBV7-3	TRBJ2-2	.	TGTGCCAGCAGCTTAAGGGCAGGGTACACCGGGGAGCTGTTTTTT	CASSLRAGYTGELFF
.	TRBV9	TRBJ1-2	.	TGTGCCAGCAGCGTAGGTTCTGGTGATGGCTACACCTTC	CASSVGSGDGYTF
.	TRBV30	TRBJ2-5	TRBD2	TGTGCCTGGACCCCTATGGGGGGGAGGGAGACCCAGTACTTC	CAWTPMGGRETQYF
few	TRBV5-1	TRBJ2-1	.	TGCGCCAGCAGCTTGTGGTCGGGGGAAAATGAGCAGTTCTTC	CASSLWSGENEQFF
.	TRBV11-3	TRBJ2-3	TRBD1	TGTGCCAGCAGCTCAGGGGGATTTGAAGATACGCAGTATTTT	CASSSGGFEDTQYF
.	TRBV7-2	TRBJ1-1	.	TGTGCCAGCAGCTTAACGCAGCACACTGAAGCTTTCTTT	CASSLTQHTEAFF
.	TRBV9	TRBJ1-2	.	TGTGCCAGCAGCGGCCCCTGGACCCCAGGGAGGAAAAACTATGGCTACACCTTC	CASSGPWTPGRKNYGYTF
once	TRBV27	TRBJ1-2	.	TGTGCCAGTAGTTTATCTGGCAGGAGGGGTCCGAACTATGGCTACACCTTC	CASSLSGRRGPNYGYTF
.	TRBV7-3	TRBJ2-7	TRBD1	TGTGCCAGCAGCTTAAAGTCACAGGGGCCCTACGAGCAGTACTTC	CASSLKSQGPYEQYF
.	TRBV28	TRBJ2-7	TRBD2	TGTGCCAGCTCTAGCGGAGCTTACGAGCAGTACTTC	CASSSGAYEQYF
.	TRBV29-1	TRBJ2-1	TRBD2	TGCAGCGTTGAAATACTAGCGGGAGATCAGTTCTTC	CSVEILAGDQFF
once	TRBV6-6	TRBJ2-1	TRBD1	TGTGCCAGCAGAGAAACAGGGGGCTTGGATGAGCAGTTCTTC	CASRETGGLDEQFF
.	TRBV6-6	TRBJ1-3	.	.	CASSSSWGSGNTIYF
.	TRBV10-3	TRBJ2-1	TRBD2	TGTGCCATCAGTGAGTCGTTAGGCCTAGCGGGGGGGCAGAGCTCCTACAATGAGCAGTTCTTC	CAISESLGLAGGQSSYNEQFF
.	TRBV9	TRBJ2-6	.	TGTGCCAGCAGGGCAGGCGCAGGACTGACTGGGGCCAACGTCCTGACTTTC	CASRAGAGLTGANVLTF
.	TRBV6-5	TRBJ1-2	.	TGTGCCAGCAGTTACTCGGGGGCTGGAGGCTACACCTTC	CASSYSGAGGYTF
.	TRBV29-1	TRBJ2-3	.	TGCAGCGCTTATTGGGTTGGCACAGATACGCAGTATTTT	CSAYWVGTDTQYF
.	TRBV6-5	TRBJ2-2	TRBD1	TGTGCCAGCAAACCGGGACAGGTCAACACCGGGGAGCTGTTTTTT	CASKPGQVNTGELFF
.	TRBV28	TRBJ2-1	.	TGTGCCAGTTCGGCCAGGAATGAGCAGTTCTTC	CASSARNEQFF
.	TRBV28	TRBJ1-4	TRBD1	TGTGCCAGCAGGGGGGACAGTAATGAAAAACTGTTTTTT	CASRGDSNEKLFF
.	TRBV30	TRBJ2-1	.	TGTGCCTGGAGTGTGACGGGAGTGTACAATGAGCAGTTCTTC	CAWSVTGVYNEQFF
.	TRBV6-5	TRBJ2-1	TRBD2	TGTGCCAGCAGTACGGGACTAGCGCGGAATGAGCAGTTCTTC	CASSTGLARNEQFF
once	TRBV30	TRBJ1-2	.	TGTGCCTGGAGTCCCGGGGTAAACTATGGCTACACCTTC	CAWSPGVNYGYTF
.	TRBV18	TRBJ1-2	.	TGTGCCAGCTCACCGGGGCAGCACTATGGCTACACCTTC	CASSPGQHYGYTF
.	TRBV28	TRBJ2-6	TRBD1	TGTGCCAGCAGCCCGAAATCGAGGGGGCTCTCTGGGGCCAACGTCCTGACTTTC	CASSPKSRGLSGANVLTF
.	TRBV5-1	TRBJ1-1	.	TGCGCCAGCAGCTTGACAGGGTACGGCACTGAAGCTTTCTTT	CASSLTGYGTEAFF
.	TRBV7-2	TRBJ2-1	.	TGTGCCAGCAGCCCCCCCGGACCGAAATACAATGAGCAGTTCTTC	CASSPPGPKYNEQFF
.	TRBV30	TRBJ2-4	.	TGTGCCTGGAGTTCGGGGGAAAACATTCAGTACTTC	CAWSSGENIQYF
.	TRBV30	TRBJ1-2	.	TGTGCCTGGAGTAGCGGAATCTATGGCTACACCTTC	CAWSSGIYGYTF
.	TRBV28	TRBJ2-7	.	TGTGCCAGCGCCACAGGGCGCGAGCAGTACTTC	CASATGREQYF
.	TRBV7-2	TRBJ1-1	.	TGTGCCAGCAGCTTACTGAGAAACACTGAAGCTTTCTTT	CASSLLRNTEAFF
.	TRBV7-9	TRBJ1-1	.	TGTGCCAGCAGCCCAACGGGAGGGGCAATAGCTTTCTTT	CASSPTGGAIAFF
.	TRBV2	TRBJ2-1	.	TGTGCCAGCAGTCAGTTAAGGACAGATTACAATGAGCAGTTCTTC	CASSQLRTDYNEQFF
few	TRBV6-5	TRBJ2-5	TRBD1	TGTGCCAGCAGTTACGGGGACAGACAAGAGACCCAGTACTTC	CASSYGDRQETQYF
few	TRBV4-1	TRBJ2-3	.	TGCGCCAGCAGCCAGCCACAAGGACAGTTAAGATCAGATACGCAGTATTTT	CASSQPQGQLRSDTQYF
.	TRBV28	TRBJ2-1	TRBD2	TGTGCCAGCAGTACGGGGGGGAGCTCCTACAATGAGCAGTTCTTC	CASSTGGSSYNEQFF
.	TRBV7-8	TRBJ1-3	.	TGTGCCAGCAGCTTAGGAGTCGGCTCTGGAAACACCATATATTTT	CASSLGVGSGNTIYF
.	TRBV29-1	TRBJ1-2	.	TGCAGCGCTGCGACGGGACTCTATGGCTACACCTTC	CSAATGLYGYTF
.	TRBV15	TRBJ2-2	.	TGTGCCACCAGGGGAATTGGCGGGACCACCGGGGAGCTGTTTTTT	CATRGIGGTTGELFF